The present T cell receptor (beta chain) was sequenced within a study of blood T cell repertoires in COVID-19. Study context: Donors in the United States, Italy and Spain gave samples during acute or convalescent COVID-19.

Study processing details: Estimation of nucleated cell counts was performed using reference gene primer amplification. Produced via immunoSEQ multiplex PCR; TCRdb's table is partial and in-frame only. V and J calls and clone size are given by that table; D and trimming were obtained from the DNA. The sample includes some 300,000 clones, 75% to 90% seen only once; the top ten take roughly a tenth. Those who participated ranged in age from roughly 18 to 89 years and resided in under 25 US areas. The study counted Cohort 3 donors as recovered given two negative PCRs, clearance, or symptom resolution. The CDR3 spans 12 residues. J was trimmed by 8 bases and V by 2 bases; bases with no gene match: 2. Germline V gene sequence: CDR1 SGHRS, CDR2 YFSETQ.

This TCR was sampled from a middle-aged woman who had recovered from COVID-19. Material for sequencing was PBMCs or T cells enriched from blood (not recorded which). V usage is TRBV5-1 and J usage is TRBJ1-2, with 8 bases matching TRBD1. Here the CDR3 DNA reads TGCGCCAGCAGCTTTGACAGGGGCGGCTACACCTTC. Translating gives CASSFDRGGYTF.